The rows below give T cell receptor beta chains drawn from one sample of a study of blood T cell repertoires in COVID-19. Produced via immunoSEQ multiplex PCR; TCRdb's table is partial and in-frame only. This table has a few hundred thousand clones, 75% to 85% appearing once. What was sequenced was PBMCs or T cells enriched from blood (not recorded which). The receptor set was obtained from a woman between 40 and 55 years old with acute COVID-19. Each CDR3 is given with its conserved first and last residue. Fields, in order: V gene, CDR3 protein.

>TRBV6-6
CASSYADRGLREQFF
>TRBV6-5
CASSYQGRGVNTEAFF
>TRBV13
CASSLSRTGGPNQPQHF
>TRBV9
CASSVAGGIYEQYF
>TRBV11-2
CASSPVRDNEQFF
>TRBV7-8
CASSYSRTSGNNEQFF
>TRBV5-1
CASSLGTGENANYGYTF
>TRBV27
CASSLFANRDLRNQPQHF
>TRBV19
CASSSGRANEKLFF
>TRBV2
CASLPRGNTEAFF
>TRBV28
CASSRGLADYNEQFF
>TRBV25-1
CASSIQGTGELFF
>TRBV11-1
CASSLEGQGDTDTQYF
>TRBV18
CASSPETRGGYTF
>TRBV7-2
CASSLTGGGYGYTF
>TRBV19
CASSIDDRTNEQFF
>TRBV19
CASSIPGRGRGTEAFF
>TRBV5-1
CASSSSGITGELFF
>TRBV19
CASSISHSLSEDTQYF
>TRBV7-3
CASSPATLVSYTF